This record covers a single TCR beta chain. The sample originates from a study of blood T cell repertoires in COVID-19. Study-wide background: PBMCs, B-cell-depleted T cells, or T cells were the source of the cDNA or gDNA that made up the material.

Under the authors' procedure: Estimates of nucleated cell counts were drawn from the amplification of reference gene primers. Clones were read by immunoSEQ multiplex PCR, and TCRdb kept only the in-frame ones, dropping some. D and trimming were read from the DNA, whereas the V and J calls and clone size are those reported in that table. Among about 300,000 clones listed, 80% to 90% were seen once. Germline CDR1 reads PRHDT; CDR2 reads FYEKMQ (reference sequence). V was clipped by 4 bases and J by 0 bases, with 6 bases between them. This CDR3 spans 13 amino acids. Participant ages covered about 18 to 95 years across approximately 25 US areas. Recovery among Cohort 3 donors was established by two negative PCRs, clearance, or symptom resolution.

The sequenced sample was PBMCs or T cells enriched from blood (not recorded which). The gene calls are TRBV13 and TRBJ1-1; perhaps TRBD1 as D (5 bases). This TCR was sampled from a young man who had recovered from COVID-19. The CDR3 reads CASSSTVNTEAFF. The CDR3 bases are TGTGCCAGCAGCTCGACAGTGAACACTGAAGCTTTCTTT.